The source of this T cell receptor (beta chain) is a study of radiation and T cells in renal cell carcinoma. Study outcomes and limitations: Pretreatment tumor biopsies were lacking, so baseline clonotypes are unknown. From baseline, blood top tumor clonotypes peaked at 2 weeks post-radiation.

Trimming removed 4 bases from V and 3 bases from J; junction bases left unmatched: 14. The CDR3 consists of 18 residues. Germline V CDR1 and CDR2: LNHDA, SQIVND (reference sequence). Regarding time point: blood 4 weeks post-SBRT, at nephrectomy. Treatment meaning: 15 Gy SBRT to primary tumor, nephrectomy 4 weeks later. Nephrectomy followed 15 Gy stereotactic body radiation by 4 weeks. The tumor was a clear cell renal cell carcinoma. As for this clone: Its antigen is as yet unknown.

The table came from immunoSEQ multiplex PCR; TCRdb's copy has only in-frame clones and leaves some out. The sample includes around 170,000 clones, around 90% of them seen just once. V is TRBV19 and J is TRBJ1-5, with 8 positions matching TRBD1. This sequence originates from a woman in her forties or fifties with renal cell carcinoma. The sequencing used blood, collected from a patient whose treatment included radiotherapy and nephrectomy. CDR3 protein: CASSTVPGQATLNQPQHF. The CDR3 DNA is TGTGCCAGTAGTACCGTTCCGGGACAGGCCACCCTCAATCAGCCCCAGCATTTT.